This entry describes one T cell receptor (beta chain). Its antigen remains unidentified. These data are taken from a study of PD-L1 blockade in urothelial cancer. Overall study findings and caveats: Having blood TCR clonality under the median before treatment predicted better survival.

V gave up 3 bases and J gave up 9 bases, with 14 bases separating them. Germline assignment: CDR1 MNHNS and CDR2 SASEGT. The CDR3 contains 13 residues. The time point was: pretreatment peripheral blood. Patients in the study were battling locally advanced or metastatic urothelial carcinoma. Using immunoSEQ multiplex PCR, the repertoire was profiled, and TCRdb retains in-frame clones only, with some absent. The table records tens of thousands of clones, about 83% of them present only once. The sequencing used PBMCs, collected around atezolizumab (anti-PD-L1) treatment. The chain couples TRBV6-1 to TRBJ2-5, with TRBD1 as a possible D gene (6 bases). The receptor was derived from a man aged 60-69 years with urothelial cancer. The CDR3 sequence: CASSDEQGLPQYF. DNA of the CDR3: TGTGCCAGCAGTGACGAACAGGGATTGCCCCAGTACTTC.